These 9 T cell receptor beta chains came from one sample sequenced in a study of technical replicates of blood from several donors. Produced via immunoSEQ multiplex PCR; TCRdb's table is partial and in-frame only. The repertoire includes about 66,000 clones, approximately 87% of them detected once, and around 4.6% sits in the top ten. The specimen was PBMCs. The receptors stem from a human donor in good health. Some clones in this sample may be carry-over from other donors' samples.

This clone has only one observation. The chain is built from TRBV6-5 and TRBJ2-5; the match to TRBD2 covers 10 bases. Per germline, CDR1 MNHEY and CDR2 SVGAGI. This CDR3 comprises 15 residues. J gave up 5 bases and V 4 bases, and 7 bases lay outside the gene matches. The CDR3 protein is CASSLLAGPEETQYF. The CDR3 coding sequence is TGTGCCAGCAGTTTACTAGCGGGACCGGAGGAGACCCAGTACTTC.

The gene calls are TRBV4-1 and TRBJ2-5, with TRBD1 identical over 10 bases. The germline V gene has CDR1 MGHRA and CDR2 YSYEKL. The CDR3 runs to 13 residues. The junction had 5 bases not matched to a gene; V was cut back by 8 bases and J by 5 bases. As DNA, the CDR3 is TGCGCCAGCCTGGGACAGGGGCACGAGACCCAGTACTTC. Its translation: CASLGQGHETQYF.

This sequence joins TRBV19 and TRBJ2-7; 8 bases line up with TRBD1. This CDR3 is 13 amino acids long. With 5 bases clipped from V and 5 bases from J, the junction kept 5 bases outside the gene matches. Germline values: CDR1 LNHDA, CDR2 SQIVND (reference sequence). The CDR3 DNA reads TGTGCCAGTAGTCCACGGGACAGGAACGAGCAGTACTTC. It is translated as CASSPRDRNEQYF.

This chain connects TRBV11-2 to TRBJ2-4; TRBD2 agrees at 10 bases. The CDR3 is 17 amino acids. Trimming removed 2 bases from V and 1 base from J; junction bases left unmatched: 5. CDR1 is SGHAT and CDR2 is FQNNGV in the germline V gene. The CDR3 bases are TGTGCCAGCAGCTTAACCGGACTAGCGGAGGCCAAAAACATTCAGTACTTC. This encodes CASSLTGLAEAKNIQYF.

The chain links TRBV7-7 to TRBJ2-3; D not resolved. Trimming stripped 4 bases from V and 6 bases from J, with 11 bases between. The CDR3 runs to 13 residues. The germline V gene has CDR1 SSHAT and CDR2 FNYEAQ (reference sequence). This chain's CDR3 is CASSSAIRDTQYF. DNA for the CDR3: TGTGCCAGCAGCTCAGCAATCAGGGATACGCAGTATTTT.

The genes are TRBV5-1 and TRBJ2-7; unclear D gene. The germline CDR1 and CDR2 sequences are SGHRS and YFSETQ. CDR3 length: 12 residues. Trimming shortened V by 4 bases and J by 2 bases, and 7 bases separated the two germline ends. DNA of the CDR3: TGCGCCAGCAGCCCAAATCCCTACGAGCAGTACTTC. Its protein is CASSPNPYEQYF.

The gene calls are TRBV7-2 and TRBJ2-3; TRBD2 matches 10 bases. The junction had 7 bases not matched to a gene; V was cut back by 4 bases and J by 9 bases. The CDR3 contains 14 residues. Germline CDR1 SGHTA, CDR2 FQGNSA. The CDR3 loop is CASSSGLAANTQYF. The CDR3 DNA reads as TGTGCCAGCAGCTCCGGACTAGCGGCAAACACGCAGTATTTT.

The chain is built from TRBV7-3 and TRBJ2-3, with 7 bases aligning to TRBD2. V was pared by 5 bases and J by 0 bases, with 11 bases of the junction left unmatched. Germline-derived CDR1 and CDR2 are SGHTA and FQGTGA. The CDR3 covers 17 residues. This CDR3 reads CASSPVGAGSSTDTQYF. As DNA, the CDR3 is TGTGCCAGCAGCCCAGTGGGAGCGGGGTCGAGCACAGATACGCAGTATTTT.

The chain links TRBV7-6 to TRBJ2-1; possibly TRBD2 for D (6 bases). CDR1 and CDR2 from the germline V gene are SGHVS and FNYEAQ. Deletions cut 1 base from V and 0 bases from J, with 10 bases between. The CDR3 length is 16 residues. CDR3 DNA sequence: TGTGCCAGCAGCTTAGTTGGGGGGAACTCCTACAATGAGCAGTTCTTC. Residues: CASSLVGGNSYNEQFF. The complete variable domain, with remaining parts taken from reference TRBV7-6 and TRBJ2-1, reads GAGVSQSPRYKVTKRGQDVALRCDPISGHVSLYWYRQALGQGPEFLTYFNYEAQQDKSGLPNDRFSAERPEGSISTLTIQRTEQRDSAMYRCASSLVGGNSYNEQFFGPGTRLTVL.